These 20 T cell receptor beta chains originate from one sample sequenced in a study of shared clonotypes between healthy human individuals. Measured with immunoSEQ multiplex PCR; TCRdb has only the in-frame clones, and not every one. The sample includes about 680,000 clones, 92% of them seen just once. Selected positively for CCR7 and CD45RO-negative, naive CD8 cells excluded terminally differentiated effector memory CD45RA+ cells. The sequencing sample was made of naive CD8+ T cells sorted from blood. These receptors were taken from a man aged 30-40 years in good health.

This clone has a single count. The chain uses TRBV11-3 and TRBJ2-1; 10 bases are shared with TRBD2. Trimming cost V 2 bases and J 12 bases; bases outside gene matches: 19. The CDR3 length is 18 residues. CDR1 is SGHNT and CDR2 is YENEEA in the germline V gene. This chain's CDR3 is CASSLSEGGLAGVGGQFF. The CDR3 DNA follows: TGTGCCAGCAGCTTATCCGAGGGAGGGCTAGCGGGAGTGGGTGGGCAGTTCTTC.

This clone was picked up a small number of times. This same CDR3 is encoded by further DNA sequences in the sample. This chain joins TRBV6-5 and TRBJ2-1, with 12 bases aligning to TRBD1. V gave up 4 bases and J gave up 8 bases; unmatched junction bases: 3. Germline V CDR1 and CDR2: MNHEY, SVGAGI. There are 14 residues in the CDR3. CDR3 protein: CASSSGTGGYEQFF. Here the CDR3 DNA reads TGTGCCAGCAGTTCCGGGACAGGGGGCTATGAGCAGTTCTTC.

The chain employs TRBV4-3 and TRBJ1-3; 7 bases line up with TRBD1. There are 15 residues in the CDR3. CDR1 and CDR2 (germline): LGHNA, YSLEER. V was pared by 0 bases and J by 4 bases, with 3 bases of the junction left unmatched. In nucleotides, the CDR3 is TGCGCCAGCAGCCAAGATAGCAGGGGGGGAAACACCATATATTTT. Translated: CASSQDSRGGNTIYF.

V usage is TRBV30 and J usage is TRBJ1-5; a possible D gene is TRBD1 (5 bases). This CDR3 is 13 amino acids long. The V gene lost 8 bases and the J gene lost 2 bases, with 13 bases spanning the gap. Germline loops: CDR1 GTSNPN, CDR2 SVGIG (reference sequence). Written as DNA, the CDR3 is TGTGCCCCGTCCCAGGGTCGCAATCAGCCCCAGCATTTT. It codes for CAPSQGRNQPQHF.

Ten or more counts support this clone. The chain carries TRBV27 and TRBJ2-7, with 12 nucleotides matching TRBD2. This CDR3 region has 17 residues. V lost 4 bases, J lost 0 bases, and 7 bases stayed unmatched. Germline CDR1 is MNHEY and CDR2 is SMNVEV (reference sequence). The CDR3 DNA is TGTGCCAGCAGTTATCTAGCGGGAGGGGGAGGCTCCTACGAGCAGTACTTC. Protein product: CASSYLAGGGGSYEQYF.

This chain connects TRBV2 to TRBJ2-1; TRBD1 matches at 10 bases. The length of the CDR3 is 13 residues. With V trimmed by 8 bases and J by 3 bases, 1 base remained unmatched. Germline CDR1 SNHLY, CDR2 FYNNEI. CDR3 sequence: CASGDRGYNEQFF. In DNA form, the CDR3 reads TGTGCCAGCGGGGACAGGGGCTACAATGAGCAGTTCTTC.

The gene calls are TRBV7-6 and TRBJ1-3, with D perhaps matching TRBD1 (5 bases). The CDR3 is 14 amino acids. From germline, CDR1 is SGHVS and CDR2 FNYEAQ. The V end lost 6 bases, the J end lost 4 bases, and 13 bases lay between the germline ends. The chain's CDR3 is CASRTGTKGNTIYF. CDR3 in DNA: TGTGCCAGCAGAACCGGGACGAAAGGAAACACCATATATTTT.

The chain uses TRBV10-3 and TRBJ2-1, with 8 nucleotides matching TRBD2. Germline CDR1 ENHRY, CDR2 SYGVKD. The junction had 6 bases not matched to a gene; V was cut back by 3 bases and J by 5 bases. The CDR3 runs to 15 residues. DNA of the CDR3: TGTGCCATCAGTGATAGTACTAGCGGACACAATGAGCAGTTCTTC. This sequence encodes CAISDSTSGHNEQFF.

J is TRBJ2-7 and V is TRBV9; TRBD2 matches 7 bases. The junction had 9 bases not matched to a gene; V was cut back by 0 bases and J by 3 bases. Germline V CDR1 and CDR2: SGDLS, YYNGEE. The CDR3 totals 16 residues. The CDR3 protein is CASSVAGREERYEQYF. The DNA of the CDR3 is TGTGCCAGCAGCGTAGCTGGACGGGAGGAGCGCTACGAGCAGTACTTC.

This sequence joins TRBV29-1 and TRBJ2-7, with a tentative D call TRBD2 (5 bases). CDR1 is SQVTM and CDR2 is ANQGSEA in the germline V gene. The V and J ends lost 5 bases and 3 bases respectively, with 11 bases between them. This CDR3 is built from 12 residues. The CDR3 nucleotides are TGCAGCGTTACCGAGGGAGACTACGAGCAGTACTTC. It specifies CSVTEGDYEQYF.

The CDR3 loop is CATSRDPVRAVTNEKLFF. CDR3 DNA: TGTGCCACCAGCAGAGACCCGGTCAGGGCCGTCACTAATGAAAAACTGTTTTTT. This chain joins TRBV15 and TRBJ1-4, with a tentative D call TRBD1 (5 bases). Germline loops: CDR1 LNHNV, CDR2 YYDKDF (reference sequence). Trimming took 0 bases from V and 2 from J, leaving 16 bases between them. The CDR3 spans 18 residues.

This clone was observed a single time. J is TRBJ2-5 and V is TRBV27; D could derive from TRBD1 or TRBD2 (5 bases each). The J call is uncertain, as TRBJ2-7 better fits the DNA end. Germline CDR1 is MNHEY and CDR2 is SMNVEV (reference sequence). The CDR3 is 13 amino acids. CDR3 protein: CASSTGLGYEQYF. CDR3 sequence (DNA): TGTGCCAGCAGTACAGGACTGGGCTACGAGCAGTACTTC.

The chain employs TRBV6-6 and TRBJ2-7; 10 nucleotides line up with TRBD1. The CDR3 spans 14 residues. The ends lost 4 bases at V and 7 bases at J; junction bases unmatched: 7. Per the germline V gene, CDR1 is MNHNY and CDR2 is SVGAGI (reference sequence). The CDR3 sequence: CASSLGTGADEQYF. The CDR3 DNA sequence: TGTGCCAGCAGTTTAGGGACAGGGGCGGATGAGCAGTACTTC.

This clone occurred once. The chain carries TRBV7-9 and TRBJ2-1; possibly TRBD2 for D (6 bases). The germline V gene encodes CDR1 SEHNR and CDR2 FQNEAQ (reference sequence). There are 15 residues in the CDR3. V gave up 5 bases and J gave up 7 bases, with 18 bases separating them. The CDR3 loop is CASSTTGGVGNEQFF. The CDR3 DNA reads as TGTGCCAGCAGCACGACCGGAGGGGTTGGTAATGAGCAGTTCTTC.

The rearrangement links TRBV27 to TRBJ2-5, with TRBD1 identical over 7 bases. V shed 6 bases, J shed 3 bases, and the junction held 10 bases outside the gene matches. The germline CDR1 and CDR2 sequences are MNHEY and SMNVEV (reference sequence). The CDR3 is made up of 15 amino acids. The CDR3 coding sequence is TGTGCCAGCAGGTCCGGGACAGATGGAAAAGAGACCCAGTACTTC. As protein: CASRSGTDGKETQYF.

The V call is TRBV15, the J call TRBJ2-3, with D unresolved. The germline V gene encodes CDR1 LNHNV and CDR2 YYDKDF (reference sequence). The CDR3 contains 16 residues. Trimming took off 0 bases at V and 0 bases at J, with 10 bases between the two ends. CDR3 protein: CATSRDPADSTDTQYF. The CDR3 DNA follows: TGTGCCACCAGCAGAGATCCCGCGGATAGCACAGATACGCAGTATTTT. The full variable domain, with the rest looked up from reference TRBV15 and TRBJ2-3, is DAMVIQNPRYQVTQFGKPVTLSCSQTLNHNVMYWYQQKSSQAPKLLFHYYDKDFNNEADTPDNFQSRRPNTSFCFLDIRSPGLGDTAMYLCATSRDPADSTDTQYFGPGTRLTVL.

V is TRBV18 and J is TRBJ2-7; 8 bases agree with TRBD2. Germline CDR1 and CDR2: KGHSH and LQKENI. V dropped 4 bases and J dropped 0; count of bases not matched to a gene: 8. CDR3 length: 16 residues. CDR3 in DNA: TGTGCCAGCTCACTCCGAGCCGGGACTAGCTCCTACGAGCAGTACTTC. As protein: CASSLRAGTSSYEQYF.

The chain joins TRBV12-5 to TRBJ2-2; no clear D gene. Trimming took off 3 bases at V and 6 bases at J, with 5 bases between the two ends. In germline, CDR1 is LGHNT, CDR2 FRNRAP. CDR3 length equals 12 residues. CDR3 sequence (DNA): TGTGCTAGTGGTTTTTGGTCCGGGGAGCTGTTTTTT. It translates to CASGFWSGELFF.

The chain uses TRBV28 and TRBJ2-7; TRBD1 matches at 7 bases. CDR1 is MDHEN and CDR2 is SYDVKM in the germline V gene. This CDR3 is built from 16 residues. V gave up 6 bases and J gave up 5 bases; unmatched junction bases: 16. CDR3 sequence: CASRSLDRDTIHEQYF. The CDR3 coding sequence is TGTGCCAGCAGAAGCCTCGACAGGGACACTATCCACGAGCAGTACTTC.

J is TRBJ2-3 and V is TRBV27; the D call may be TRBD1 or TRBD2 (5 bases each). Germline values: CDR1 MNHEY, CDR2 SMNVEV (reference sequence). This CDR3 comprises 15 residues. V was pared by 5 bases and J by 2 bases, with 14 bases between. CDR3 in amino acids: CASSPLRGVTDTQYF. The CDR3 DNA is TGTGCCAGCAGTCCCCTTCGGGGCGTCACAGATACGCAGTATTTT.